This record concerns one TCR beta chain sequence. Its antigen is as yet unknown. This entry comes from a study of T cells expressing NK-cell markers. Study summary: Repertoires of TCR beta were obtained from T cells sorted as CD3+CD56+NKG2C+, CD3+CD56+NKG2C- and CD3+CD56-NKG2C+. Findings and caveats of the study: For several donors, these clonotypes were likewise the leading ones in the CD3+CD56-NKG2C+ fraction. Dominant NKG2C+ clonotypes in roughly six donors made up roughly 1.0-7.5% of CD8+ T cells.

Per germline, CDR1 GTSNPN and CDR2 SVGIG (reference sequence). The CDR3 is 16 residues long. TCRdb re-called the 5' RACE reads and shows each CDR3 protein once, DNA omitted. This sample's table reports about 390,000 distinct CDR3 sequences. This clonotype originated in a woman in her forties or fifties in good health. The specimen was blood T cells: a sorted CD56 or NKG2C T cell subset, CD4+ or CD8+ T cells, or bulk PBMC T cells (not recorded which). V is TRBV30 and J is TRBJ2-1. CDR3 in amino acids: CAWSVKGSLIGYEQFF.